These 21 T cell receptor beta chains were sequenced from one sample in a study of blood T cell repertoires in COVID-19. Data came from immunoSEQ multiplex PCR; TCRdb stores just in-frame clones and leaves some out. The sample records about 180,000 clones, roughly three quarters being singletons. Material: peripheral blood. Receptor source: a woman older than 75 with COVID-19, enrolled during active disease.

The V gene is TRBV27, the J gene TRBJ2-1; 10 nucleotides match TRBD2. In germline, CDR1 is MNHEY, CDR2 SMNVEV (reference sequence). This CDR3 contains 16 residues. The V and J ends lost 6 bases and 5 bases, in that order; junction bases with no gene match: 10. CDR3 DNA sequence: TGTGCCAGCAGGAGTAGGGGACTAGCGAACAACAATGAGCAGTTCTTC. Protein: CASRSRGLANNNEQFF.

The V and J genes are TRBV21-1 and TRBJ2-3; the table's D call of TRBD2 was not tested on the DNA. TRBV21-1 is a pseudogene. CDR3 length: 17 amino acids. In DNA form, the CDR3 reads TGTGCCAGCAGCAAAGAGGGCACTAGCGGGAGCACAGATACGCAGTATTTT. Translation gives CASSKEGTSGSTDTQYF.

This clone was found a few times. V gene TRBV5-5 combines with J gene TRBJ2-1, with 8 bases identical to TRBD1. Germline V CDR1 and CDR2: SGHKS, YYEKEE (reference sequence). This CDR3 is built from 12 residues. Unmatched junction bases numbered 6, after V lost 1 base and J lost 15 bases. CDR3 region: CASSLRGTGSFF. The CDR3 DNA follows: TGTGCCAGCAGCTTGCGGGGGACAGGTTCGTTCTTC. Based on the CDR3 plus reference TRBV5-5 and TRBJ2-1, the full variable domain is DAGVTQSPTHLIKTRGQQVTLRCSPISGHKSVSWYQQVLGQGPQFIFQYYEKEERGRGNFPDRFSARQFPNYSSELNVNALLLGDSALYLCASSLRGTGSFFGPGTRLTVL.

The chain links TRBV5-4 to TRBJ2-1, with TRBD2 identical over 12 bases. This CDR3 spans 16 amino acids. Germline V gene sequence: CDR1 SGHNT, CDR2 YYREEE (reference sequence). V gave up 4 bases and J gave up 7 bases; unmatched junction bases: 9. The CDR3 bases are TGTGCCAGCAGCCCTCCGGGACTAGCGGGCTATAATGAGCAGTTCTTC. Protein product: CASSPPGLAGYNEQFF.

J is TRBJ1-1 and V is TRBV7-9; tentative D call: TRBD1 (6 bases). CDR3 length: 14 amino acids. Germline V gene data show CDR1 as SEHNR and CDR2 as FQNEAQ (reference sequence). V lost 4 bases and J 1 base, leaving 10 bases between the germline ends. The DNA of the CDR3 is TGTGCCAGCAGCTCGGGACACCAGAACACTGAAGCTTTCTTT. Its translation: CASSSGHQNTEAFF.

The chain combines TRBV2 with TRBJ2-7; D ambiguous. V was pared by 3 bases and J by 2 bases, with 14 bases between. The CDR3 is 15 amino acids. Germline V CDR1 and CDR2: SNHLY, FYNNEI. CDR3: CASSDGPLYTYEQYF. CDR3 DNA: TGTGCCAGCAGTGATGGGCCGCTTTATACCTACGAGCAGTACTTC.

The genes are TRBV13 and TRBJ2-1; possibly TRBD2 for D (5 bases). Germline V CDR1 and CDR2: PRHDT, FYEKMQ (reference sequence). This CDR3 has 14 amino acids. Trimming removed 0 bases from V and 6 bases from J, with 9 bases in between. The CDR3 DNA reads TGTGCCAGCAGCTTAGGTTCGAGCGGCAATGAGCAGTTCTTC. It encodes CASSLGSSGNEQFF.

This chain uses TRBV11-3 with TRBJ2-7; tentatively, D is TRBD1 (6 bases). This CDR3 comprises 14 residues. V was trimmed by 6 bases and J by 3 bases, leaving 15 bases between them. CDR1 and CDR2 (germline): SGHNT, YENEEA. CDR3 region: CASSQTGLSYEQYF. In DNA form, the CDR3 reads TGTGCCAGCAGTCAAACAGGGTTGAGCTACGAGCAGTACTTC.

The chain carries TRBV6-4 and TRBJ2-1; 14 bases map to TRBD2. The CDR3 covers 17 residues. J gave up 4 bases and V 5 bases, and 7 bases lay outside the gene matches. Germline V CDR1 and CDR2: MRHNA, SNTAGT. The CDR3 DNA sequence: TGTGCCAGCAGTCCGAGACTAGCGGGAGGGCTATACAATGAGCAGTTCTTC. Translated: CASSPRLAGGLYNEQFF.

Only one count was recorded for this clone. The chain has TRBV21-1 and TRBJ1-2; the table gives TRBD1 as D, unverified against the DNA. TRBV21-1 is a pseudogene locus. The CDR3 runs to 15 residues. CDR3 region: CASSSRTGANYGYTF. The CDR3 nucleotides are TGTGCCAGCAGCTCCCGGACAGGGGCGAACTATGGCTACACCTTC.

In this sample, this clone turned up a few times. The genes are TRBV27 and TRBJ2-7; 7 nucleotides agree with TRBD2. The CDR3 runs to 13 residues. V lost 6 bases, J lost 7 bases, and 9 bases stayed unmatched. From germline, CDR1 is MNHEY and CDR2 SMNVEV (reference sequence). The CDR3 reads CASRRVPAGEQYF. CDR3 DNA: TGTGCCAGCAGGCGGGTTCCAGCGGGAGAGCAGTACTTC.

This clone was detected only a few times. The chain employs TRBV12-5 and TRBJ1-6, with D uncertain. Trimming pared 1 base from V and 10 bases from J, leaving 5 bases between. Germline V lookup: CDR1 LGHNT, CDR2 FRNRAP. This CDR3 comprises 12 residues. The CDR3 is CASGLDRSPLHF. CDR3 sequence (DNA): TGTGCTAGTGGTTTGGACAGATCACCCCTCCACTTT.

The J gene is TRBJ1-2, the V gene TRBV11-3; tentative D call: TRBD1 (5 bases). Germline values: CDR1 SGHNT, CDR2 YENEEA. The CDR3 extends over 13 amino acids. Trimming cost V 4 bases and J 4 bases, with 10 bases left between them. Here the CDR3 reads CASSSQGSYGYTF. The CDR3 DNA reads TGTGCCAGCAGCTCTCAGGGTAGCTATGGCTACACCTTC.

The sample holds a few counts of this clone. The chain recombines TRBV4-2 with TRBJ2-2; possibly TRBD2 for D (6 bases). V was pared by 3 bases and J by 3 bases, with 14 bases between. Germline V gene data show CDR1 as LGHNA and CDR2 as YNFKEQ. The CDR3 length is 16 residues. CDR3 DNA sequence: TGTGCCAGCAGCCAGGGAGACTGGGGGGACACCGGGGAGCTGTTTTTT. Translated, it gives CASSQGDWGDTGELFF.

CDR3: CASSQEVTGNYGYTF. The CDR3 DNA sequence: TGTGCCAGCAGCCAAGAGGTGACAGGGAACTATGGCTACACCTTC. The genes are TRBV4-2 and TRBJ1-2, with 7 bases identical to TRBD1. CDR3 length equals 15 residues. The V and J ends lost 0 bases and 2 bases, in that order; junction bases with no gene match: 3. CDR1 and CDR2 from the germline V gene are LGHNA and YNFKEQ.

The J gene is TRBJ2-2, the V gene TRBV19; D ambiguous. Germline CDR1 and CDR2: LNHDA and SQIVND (reference sequence). This CDR3 region has 13 residues. V was pared by 6 bases and J by 2 bases, with 7 bases between. The CDR3 nucleotides are TGTGCCAGTAGAAGCCCCAACACCGGGGAGCTGTTTTTT. Translation gives CASRSPNTGELFF. Complete variable domain (other parts from reference TRBV19 and TRBJ2-2): DGGITQSPKYLFRKEGQNVTLSCEQNLNHDAMYWYRQDPGQGLRLIYYSQIVNDFQKGDIAEGYSVSREKKESFPLTVTSAQKNPTAFYLCASRSPNTGELFFGEGSRLTVL.

The rearrangement uses TRBV7-9 and TRBJ2-7; 10 bases map to TRBD2. Losses at the gene ends were 5 bases for V and 4 bases for J; bases not matched to a gene: 8. Germline values: CDR1 SEHNR, CDR2 FQNEAQ (reference sequence). The CDR3 contains 15 residues. The CDR3 sequence is CASSPPSGRDYEQYF. The CDR3 nucleotides read TGTGCCAGCAGCCCCCCCAGCGGGAGGGATTACGAGCAGTACTTC. Full variable domain (outside the CDR3, taken from reference TRBV7-9 and TRBJ2-7): DTGVSQNPRHKITKRGQNVTFRCDPISEHNRLYWYRQTLGQGPEFLTYFQNEAQLEKSRLLSDRFSAERPKGSFSTLEIQRTEQGDSAMYLCASSPPSGRDYEQYFGPGTRLTVT.

The chain is built from TRBV5-1 and TRBJ1-2; 12 bases align to TRBD1. The V gene's germline CDR1 is SGHRS and CDR2 YFSETQ. Unmatched junction bases numbered 5, after V lost 4 bases and J lost 7 bases. This CDR3 has 14 amino acids. The CDR3 region is CASSEGTGGFGYTF. DNA of the CDR3: TGCGCCAGCAGCGAAGGGACAGGGGGCTTTGGCTACACCTTC.

This clone was recorded once. This chain connects TRBV28 to TRBJ2-5; 7 positions agree with TRBD2. This CDR3 spans 15 amino acids. Per germline, CDR1 MDHEN and CDR2 SYDVKM. V lost 2 bases to trimming and J lost 5 bases; unmatched junction nucleotides: 8. CDR3 nucleotides: TGTGCCAGCAGTTTAACTGGGGGGGGTAGGGAGACCCAGTACTTC. Amino acids: CASSLTGGGRETQYF.

The chain employs TRBV7-2 and TRBJ1-2; no clear D. Germline CDR1 reads SGHTA; CDR2 reads FQGNSA. Trimming removed 5 bases from V and 0 bases from J, with 7 bases in between. There are 13 residues in the CDR3. The CDR3 protein is CASSTGPNYGYTF. CDR3 coding DNA: TGTGCCAGCAGCACTGGGCCTAACTATGGCTACACCTTC.

V and J are TRBV5-1 and TRBJ2-5; D perhaps matches TRBD2 (6 bases). Trimming left V 1 base short and J 2 bases short, with 9 bases between. The CDR3 length is 14 residues. Germline lookup yields CDR1 SGHRS and CDR2 YFSETQ. CDR3 protein: CASSLLGTQETQYF. The DNA of the CDR3 is TGCGCCAGCAGCTTGCTGGGGACTCAAGAGACCCAGTACTTC. Combining the CDR3 with reference TRBV5-1 and TRBJ2-5 gives the whole variable domain KAGVTQTPRYLIKTRGQQVTLSCSPISGHRSVSWYQQTPGQGLQFLFEYFSETQRNKGNFPGRFSGRQFSNSRSEMNVSTLELGDSALYLCASSLLGTQETQYFGPGTRLLVL.